This T cell receptor (beta chain) is from a study of blood T cell repertoires in COVID-19. For the study at large: The United States, Italy and Spain were the sources of the acute and convalescent COVID-19 samples.

This table comes from immunoSEQ multiplex PCR, and its TCRdb copy is limited to in-frame clones, with some not included. The table includes about 210,000 clones, around 85% detected once. Specimen: peripheral blood. The sequence derives from a woman in her seventies with COVID-19, enrolled during active disease.

CDR3 loop: CASSITDLSSYNSPLHF. The CDR3 coding sequence is TGTGCCAGTAGTATAACAGATCTGAGCTCCTATAATTCACCCCTCCACTTT. The V and J genes are TRBV19 and TRBJ1-6; no firm D call. The germline V and J ends were trimmed by 2 bases and 0 bases, with 11 bases remaining between them. The CDR3 runs 17 residues. Germline CDR1 reads LNHDA; CDR2 reads SQIVND (reference sequence).